Presented here are 18 T cell receptor beta chains from one specimen sequenced in a study of cytomegalovirus exposure and HLA in healthy donors. Use of 60 Vbeta and 13 Jbeta primers characterized the PCR. The method was immunoSEQ multiplex PCR; TCRdb's version includes in-frame clones alone and lacks a portion of them. This repertoire includes approximately 110,000 clones. The sequencing input was PBMCs. These receptors all come from a man aged 25 to 45 in good health and CMV-seronegative.

The V gene is TRBV11-2, the J gene TRBJ2-7; 10 bases are a match to TRBD1. CDR1 is SGHAT, CDR2 FQNNGV, per germline. V shed 7 bases and J 2 bases; nucleotides not matched to a gene: 8. CDR3 length: 15 amino acids. CDR3 DNA sequence: TGTGCCAGCACCCCCCTAGGGACAGGGGCCTACGAGCAGTACTTC. Translating it yields CASTPLGTGAYEQYF.

V and J are TRBV28 and TRBJ1-1; D uncertain. The CDR3 is made up of 16 amino acids. Germline CDR1 is MDHEN and CDR2 is SYDVKM. With 1 base removed from V and 0 bases from J, the gap between germline ends came to 12 bases. Here the CDR3 DNA reads TGTGCCAGCAGTTTATACGGAGATCATCTGAACACTGAAGCTTTCTTT. Translating it yields CASSLYGDHLNTEAFF.

The V call is TRBV2, the J call TRBJ2-5, with D possibly matching TRBD2 (6 bases). Germline loops: CDR1 SNHLY, CDR2 FYNNEI. Trimming removed 1 base from V and 11 bases from J, with 14 bases in between. The length of the CDR3 is 13 residues. The CDR3 reads CASSEGGTRGQYF. In nucleotides, the CDR3 is TGTGCCAGCAGTGAAGGCGGGACCCGTGGGCAGTACTTC.

This chain connects TRBV7-9 to TRBJ1-2, with TRBD1 matching over 7 bases. The CDR3 is made up of 18 amino acids. V shed 0 bases and J 1 base; nucleotides not matched to a gene: 11. CDR1 is SEHNR and CDR2 is FQNEAQ in the germline V gene (reference sequence). This chain's CDR3 is CASSLARQGRPGNYGYTF. CDR3 nucleotide sequence: TGTGCCAGCAGCTTAGCGCGACAGGGTCGGCCGGGTAACTATGGCTACACCTTC.

The J gene is TRBJ2-3, the V gene TRBV4-3; tentative D call: TRBD1 (6 bases). The V gene lost 0 bases and the J gene lost 1 base, with 11 bases spanning the gap. The CDR3 consists of 16 residues. Germline V gives CDR1 LGHNA, CDR2 YSLEER. The CDR3 region is CASSQDLRQGTDTQYF. The CDR3 DNA sequence: TGCGCCAGCAGCCAAGATCTTAGACAGGGCACAGATACGCAGTATTTT.

The chain is built from TRBV29-1 and TRBJ2-5; weak D call: TRBD2 (5 bases). CDR3 size: 13 residues. Germline values: CDR1 SQVTM, CDR2 ANQGSEA. Between the trimmed V and J ends, which lost 7 bases and 7 bases, there was a span of 19 bases. Here the CDR3 DNA reads TGCAGCGCTCCGAACCTAGGCCGGGGGACCCAGTACTTC. Amino acid sequence: CSAPNLGRGTQYF.

The J gene is TRBJ2-7, the V gene TRBV7-9; D is perhaps TRBD1 (6 bases). Germline V gene lookup returns CDR1 SEHNR and CDR2 FQNEAQ (reference sequence). The ends were cut back, 6 bases at V and 2 bases at J, with 20 bases in the middle. This CDR3 is 16 amino acids long. The CDR3 reads CASSPRGHLRAYEQYF. The CDR3 DNA follows: TGTGCCAGCAGTCCCCGGGGACACCTAAGAGCCTACGAGCAGTACTTC. The full variable domain, completed using reference TRBV7-9 and TRBJ2-7, is DTGVSQNPRHKITKRGQNVTFRCDPISEHNRLYWYRQTLGQGPEFLTYFQNEAQLEKSRLLSDRFSAERPKGSFSTLEIQRTEQGDSAMYLCASSPRGHLRAYEQYFGPGTRLTVT.

The J gene is TRBJ1-2, the V gene TRBV18; tentative D call: TRBD1 (6 bases). Germline V gene data show CDR1 as KGHSH and CDR2 as LQKENI. Trimming pared 3 bases from V and 9 bases from J, leaving 11 bases between. The CDR3 runs 12 residues. The CDR3 bases are TGTGCCAGCTCACCGGACAGTCCTCGCTACACCTTC. Amino acid sequence: CASSPDSPRYTF.

The chain is built from TRBV12-5 and TRBJ2-7; TRBD1 matches 9 bases. V lost 5 bases to trimming and J lost 5 bases; unmatched junction nucleotides: 7. The CDR3 has 14 residues. Looked up from germline, CDR1 is LGHNT and CDR2 is FRNRAP. CDR3 protein: CASGPGTGSHEQYF. The CDR3 DNA follows: TGTGCTAGTGGTCCCGGGACAGGGTCCCACGAGCAGTACTTC.

V is TRBV11-2 and J is TRBJ2-2; D not resolved. Germline CDR1 and CDR2: SGHAT and FQNNGV. The CDR3 extends over 14 amino acids. Trimming shortened V by 5 bases and J by 0 bases, and 7 bases separated the two germline ends. The chain's CDR3 is CASSISANTGELFF. CDR3 nucleotide sequence: TGTGCCAGCAGCATTTCGGCGAACACCGGGGAGCTGTTTTTT.

This chain connects TRBV4-3 to TRBJ2-3; D is unresolved. CDR1 and CDR2 (germline): LGHNA, YSLEER. The CDR3 extends over 16 amino acids. V was pared by 1 base and J by 2 bases, with 13 bases between. The CDR3 loop reads CASSQVKPPYTDTQYF. CDR3 DNA sequence: TGCGCCAGCAGCCAAGTAAAACCGCCCTACACAGATACGCAGTATTTT.

The V and J genes are TRBV25-1 and TRBJ2-1; 10 bases fit TRBD2. Germline V gene sequence: CDR1 MGHDK, CDR2 SYGVNS. This CDR3 is built from 16 residues. Trimming removed 3 bases from V and 9 bases from J; junction bases left unmatched: 11. The CDR3: CASSDQGSSGRPEQFF. CDR3 DNA: TGTGCCAGCAGTGACCAGGGATCTAGCGGGAGACCTGAGCAGTTCTTC.

The chain employs TRBV7-9 and TRBJ1-2; a possible D gene is TRBD1 (6 bases). Per germline, CDR1 SEHNR and CDR2 FQNEAQ (reference sequence). CDR3 length equals 13 residues. The ends were cut back, 1 base at V and 4 bases at J, with 7 bases in the middle. CDR3 amino acids: CASSLEQGYGYTF. CDR3 nucleotide sequence: TGTGCCAGCAGCTTAGAACAGGGCTATGGCTACACCTTC.

The chain is built from TRBV19 and TRBJ1-5; TRBD1 matches at 9 bases. Germline CDR1 is LNHDA and CDR2 is SQIVND (reference sequence). The CDR3 has 16 amino acids. Trimming cost V 5 bases and J 3 bases; bases outside gene matches: 8. For the CDR3, the DNA is TGTGCCAGTAGTCCAGCGACAGGGGGAGACAATCAGCCCCAGCATTTT. It is translated as CASSPATGGDNQPQHF. The full variable domain, completed using reference TRBV19 and TRBJ1-5, is DGGITQSPKYLFRKEGQNVTLSCEQNLNHDAMYWYRQDPGQGLRLIYYSQIVNDFQKGDIAEGYSVSREKKESFPLTVTSAQKNPTAFYLCASSPATGGDNQPQHFGDGTRLSIL.

The J gene is TRBJ1-6, the V gene TRBV27, with TRBD1 matching 8 bases. Germline assignment: CDR1 MNHEY and CDR2 SMNVEV (reference sequence). J lost 7 bases, V lost 3 bases, and 11 bases had no gene match. This CDR3 region has 17 residues. CDR3 bases: TGTGCCAGCAGTTTTATGACAGGGGTCCTCGAGAATTCACCCCTCCACTTT. Its translation is CASSFMTGVLENSPLHF.

This chain uses TRBV7-8 with TRBJ2-1; 10 bases fit TRBD2. The V and J ends lost 5 bases and 5 bases, in that order; junction bases with no gene match: 12. This CDR3 has 17 amino acids. The V gene's germline CDR1 is SGHVS and CDR2 FQNEAQ. In nucleotides, the CDR3 is TGTGCCAGCAGCCTAAAGCCGGGACTAGCGAATGACAATGAGCAGTTCTTC. It encodes CASSLKPGLANDNEQFF.

The V call is TRBV7-9, the J call TRBJ2-3; 8 nucleotides line up with TRBD1. With V trimmed by 5 bases and J by 2 bases, 6 bases remained unmatched. The germline V gene encodes CDR1 SEHNR and CDR2 FQNEAQ (reference sequence). CDR3 length equals 15 residues. The CDR3 bases are TGTGCCAGCAGCCCCTGGACAGGGTACACAGATACGCAGTATTTT. It yields the protein CASSPWTGYTDTQYF.

This chain joins TRBV11-2 and TRBJ1-1; maybe TRBD1 (6 bases). Trimming left V 5 bases short and J 0 bases short, with 13 bases between. Germline V gene lookup returns CDR1 SGHAT and CDR2 FQNNGV. CDR3 size: 15 residues. CDR3 DNA: TGTGCCAGCAGCCTCCTATCAGGGGTGAACACTGAAGCTTTCTTT. Amino acid sequence: CASSLLSGVNTEAFF.